These 32 T cell receptor beta chains originate from one sample sequenced in a study of human T cells and chemical hapten exposure. Time point defined: patch test 1, 2 weeks after DPC sensitization. The treatment: therapeutic diphenylcyclopropenone sensitization with weekly scalp DPC. TCRdb re-analysed the RACE reads in MiXCR, keeping a single row per CDR3 protein. The table includes 180,000 or so distinct CDR3 sequences, 20% to 25% detected once. The starting material was whole blood, obtained in connection with sensitization to the hapten diphenylcyclopropenone (DPC). The receptors stem from a woman aged 45-60 years with alopecia areata. Some clones in this sample may be carry-over from other donors' samples.

V gene TRBV7-8 combines with J gene TRBJ1-5; maybe TRBD1 (5 bases). The V gene lost 1 base and the J gene lost 6 bases, with 10 bases spanning the gap. Germline V gene sequence: CDR1 SGHVS, CDR2 FQNEAQ. The CDR3 is 14 amino acids. The CDR3 region is CASSLVRVGQPQHF. The CDR3 DNA sequence: TGTGCCAGCAGCTTAGTCAGGGTGGGTCAGCCCCAGCATTTT. Full variable domain (missing parts from reference TRBV7-8 and TRBJ1-5): GAGVSQSPRYKVAKRGQDVALRCDPISGHVSLFWYQQALGQGPEFLTYFQNEAQLDKSGLPSDRFFAERPEGSVSTLKIQRTQQEDSAVYLCASSLVRVGQPQHFGDGTRLSIL.

The chain employs TRBV12-3 or TRBV12-4 and TRBJ2-5; unclear D gene. Trimming pared 3 bases from V and 4 bases from J, leaving 3 bases between. The CDR3 is made up of 11 amino acids. Here the CDR3 reads CASSFVETQYF. The CDR3 DNA is TGTGCCAGCAGTTTTGTAGAGACCCAGTACTTC.

This rearrangement joins TRBV6-1 to TRBJ2-7, with 8 bases identical to TRBD1. This CDR3 contains 15 residues. V shed 2 bases, J shed 2 bases, and the junction held 5 bases outside the gene matches. Germline CDR1 MNHNS, CDR2 SASEGT. CDR3 residues: CASSESQGAPYEQYF. The CDR3, as DNA: TGTGCCAGCAGTGAATCCCAGGGGGCCCCCTACGAGCAGTACTTC.

The gene calls are TRBV10-3 and TRBJ1-5; TRBD1 agrees at 8 bases. Germline CDR1 reads ENHRY; CDR2 reads SYGVKD. The V gene end was trimmed by 4 bases and the J gene end by 7 bases; junction bases not matched to a gene: 6. The CDR3 runs to 14 residues. CDR3 sequence: CAISVQGEGQPQHF. As DNA, the CDR3 is TGTGCCATCAGTGTACAGGGGGAAGGGCAGCCCCAGCATTTT.

This clonotype has just a few counts. This chain joins TRBV20-1 and TRBJ1-4; 7 bases map to TRBD1. CDR1 DFQATT and CDR2 SNEGSKA come from the germline V gene (reference sequence). CDR3 length equals 14 residues. The trim removed 4 bases at V and 4 bases at J, leaving 6 bases unmatched. Written as DNA, the CDR3 is TGCAGTGCTAAAGCGACAGGGAGTAATGAAAAACTGTTTTTT. Protein sequence: CSAKATGSNEKLFF.

The chain recombines TRBV29-1 with TRBJ1-1; D call uncertain. Trimming left V 8 bases short and J 1 base short, with 14 bases between. Per the germline V gene, CDR1 is SQVTM and CDR2 is ANQGSEA. The CDR3 runs 13 residues. The CDR3 DNA sequence: TGCAGCTCCAGCTCAGCGAGGAACACTGAAGCTTTCTTT. This translates into CSSSSARNTEAFF. The full variable domain, completed using reference TRBV29-1 and TRBJ1-1, is SAVISQKPSRDICQRGTSLTIQCQVDSQVTMMFWYRQQPGQSLTLIATANQGSEATYESGFVIDKFPISRPNLTFSTLTVSNMSPEDSSIYLCSSSSARNTEAFFGQGTRLTVV.

This clonotype was observed a handful of times. The chain carries TRBV11-2 and TRBJ1-1, with D perhaps matching TRBD1 (5 bases). V was clipped by 3 bases and J by 3 bases, with 20 bases between them. The germline CDR1 and CDR2 sequences are SGHAT and FQNNGV. The CDR3 spans 17 residues. CDR3 coding DNA: TGTGCCAGCAGCTTGGGGACGGGAGAGGGAAGGGACACTGAAGCTTTCTTT. Protein: CASSLGTGEGRDTEAFF.

This clonotype was detected only a few times. This chain uses TRBV19 with TRBJ1-5, with a tentative D call TRBD1 (5 bases). V shed 6 bases and J shed 6 bases, with 24 bases lying between them. The CDR3 is 17 residues long. Looked up from germline, CDR1 is LNHDA and CDR2 is SQIVND (reference sequence). CDR3 nucleotide sequence: TGTGCCAGTAGCGAATCTACTAAGAGGGGCCTCGGTCAGCCCCAGCATTTT. Protein product: CASSESTKRGLGQPQHF.

The chain joins TRBV20-1 to TRBJ2-1; D may be TRBD2 (6 bases). The V end was cut by 6 bases, the J end by 0 bases, with 15 bases between. CDR1 and CDR2 (germline): DFQATT, SNEGSKA (reference sequence). This CDR3 spans 15 amino acids. The CDR3 DNA reads as TGCAGTGCCTTCCCTCCTAGCGCCTCCTACAATGAGCAGTTCTTC. The encoded protein is CSAFPPSASYNEQFF.

CDR3 protein: CASSVREQYF. CDR3 in DNA: TGTGCCAGCAGTGTTCGGGAGCAGTACTTC. This rearrangement joins TRBV2 to TRBJ2-7; no reliable D call. Germline CDR1 is SNHLY and CDR2 is FYNNEI. The CDR3 has 10 amino acids. Trimming took off 4 bases at V and 7 bases at J, with 5 bases between the two ends. The full variable domain, rest sourced from reference TRBV2 and TRBJ2-7, is EPEVTQTPSHQVTQMGQEVILRCVPISNHLYFYWYRQILGQKVEFLVSFYNNEISEKSEIFDDQFSVERPDGSNFTLKIRSTKLEDSAMYFCASSVREQYFGPGTRLTVT.

This clonotype was seen more than once but under ten times. V and J are TRBV29-1 and TRBJ2-1; tentatively, D is TRBD2 (6 bases). This CDR3 has 12 residues. The ends were cut back, 6 bases at V and 9 bases at J, with 15 bases in the middle. The germline V gene encodes CDR1 SQVTM and CDR2 ANQGSEA. The DNA for the CDR3 is TGCAGCGTGGCCCCGGGACTTTTTGAGCAGTTCTTC. Translated: CSVAPGLFEQFF.

This clonotype was seen only a few times. The rearrangement joins TRBV11-2 to TRBJ2-5; D is perhaps TRBD2 (6 bases). The CDR3 totals 15 residues. Trimming removed 3 bases at V and 7 bases at J, with 18 bases between. The germline CDR1 and CDR2 sequences are SGHAT and FQNNGV. CDR3 nucleotide sequence: TGTGCCAGCAGCTTTGGGGCTAGCGCATATGGGACCCAGTACTTC. It translates to CASSFGASAYGTQYF.

This sequence joins TRBV29-1 and TRBJ2-2; perhaps D is TRBD1 or TRBD2 (7 bases each). This CDR3 has 13 amino acids. Germline V lookup: CDR1 SQVTM, CDR2 ANQGSEA. Between the trimmed V and J ends, which lost 3 bases and 5 bases, there was a span of 10 bases. As DNA, the CDR3 is TGCAGCGTTGACAGGGGGGGGACCGGGGAGCTGTTTTTT. This gives the protein CSVDRGGTGELFF.

The chain couples TRBV20-1 to TRBJ1-5; possible D gene TRBD1, 6 bases. V lost 0 bases and J lost 2, with 14 bases in between. Germline CDR1 reads DFQATT; CDR2 reads SNEGSKA (reference sequence). This CDR3 is 16 amino acids long. Written as DNA, the CDR3 is TGCAGTGCTAGAGATTATCACAGGGAGGGCAATCAGCCCCAGCATTTT. Its protein is CSARDYHREGNQPQHF.

The chain joins TRBV7-2 to TRBJ1-5; TRBD1 might be the D (6 bases). CDR3 length: 13 amino acids. CDR1 and CDR2 (germline): SGHTA, FQGNSA. V lost 3 bases to trimming and J lost 5 bases, with 8 bases between them. CDR3 amino acids: CASSFQGHQPQHF. CDR3 nucleotides: TGTGCCAGCAGCTTCCAGGGGCATCAGCCCCAGCATTTT. Full variable domain (missing parts from reference TRBV7-2 and TRBJ1-5): GAGVSQSPSNKVTEKGKDVELRCDPISGHTALYWYRQSLGQGLEFLIYFQGNSAPDKSGLPSDRFSAERTGGSVSTLTIQRTQQEDSAVYLCASSFQGHQPQHFGDGTRLSIL.

The J gene is TRBJ1-1, the V gene TRBV5-6; D is possibly TRBD1 (6 bases). Trimming took 1 base from V and 3 from J, leaving 10 bases between them. This CDR3 spans 14 amino acids. Looked up from germline, CDR1 is SGHDT and CDR2 is YYEEEE. CDR3 residues: CASSLWGRYTEAFF. In DNA form, the CDR3 reads TGTGCCAGCAGCTTGTGGGGGCGGTACACTGAAGCTTTCTTT. The whole variable domain, filled in from reference TRBV5-6 and TRBJ1-1, reads DAGVTQSPTHLIKTRGQQVTLRCSPKSGHDTVSWYQQALGQGPQFIFQYYEEEERQRGNFPDRFSGHQFPNYSSELNVNALLLGDSALYLCASSLWGRYTEAFFGQGTRLTVV.

This clonotype showed up just a few times. The chain employs TRBV29-1 and TRBJ1-1; no reliable D call. Germline V gene lookup returns CDR1 SQVTM and CDR2 ANQGSEA. The CDR3 contains 12 residues. V shed 7 bases and J shed 9 bases, with 18 bases lying between them. The CDR3 protein is CSAWTADFQAFF. The CDR3 coding sequence is TGCAGCGCCTGGACCGCCGACTTTCAAGCTTTCTTT.

V and J are TRBV11-2 and TRBJ2-1; TRBD1 aligns across 7 bases. Germline V gene sequence: CDR1 SGHAT, CDR2 FQNNGV. J was trimmed by 4 bases and V by 5 bases; bases with no gene match: 8. The CDR3 is made up of 15 amino acids. Here the CDR3 DNA reads TGTGCCAGCAGCCCCGGGGCAGGGGGTTACAATGAGCAGTTCTTC. Its protein product is CASSPGAGGYNEQFF.

The V gene is TRBV9, the J gene TRBJ2-3, with 14 positions matching TRBD2. The V gene end was trimmed by 5 bases and the J gene end by 3 bases; junction bases not matched to a gene: 11. Germline assignment: CDR1 SGDLS and CDR2 YYNGEE. The length of the CDR3 is 18 residues. This CDR3 reads CASSATGGTSGGTDTQYF. Written as DNA, the CDR3 is TGTGCCAGCAGTGCGACAGGGGGGACTAGCGGGGGTACAGATACGCAGTATTTT.

The chain links TRBV5-5 to TRBJ1-1, with no clear D. V lost 2 bases, J lost 6 bases, and 14 bases lay in between. CDR1 is SGHKS, CDR2 YYEKEE, per germline (reference sequence). The CDR3 loop spans 14 amino acids. The CDR3 spells CASSLEFLIAEAFF. Here the CDR3 DNA reads TGTGCCAGCAGCTTAGAGTTTCTTATTGCTGAAGCTTTCTTT.

This sequence joins TRBV5-1 and TRBJ2-7, with 11 bases aligning to TRBD1. J was trimmed by 2 bases and V by 3 bases; bases with no gene match: 7. The length of the CDR3 is 16 residues. Germline loops: CDR1 SGHRS, CDR2 YFSETQ. Here the CDR3 DNA reads TGCGCCAGCAGCTGGAACCCGGGACAGGGGGCCTACGAGCAGTACTTC. This encodes CASSWNPGQGAYEQYF.

J is TRBJ1-6 and V is TRBV11-2; D ambiguous. Germline V gives CDR1 SGHAT, CDR2 FQNNGV. The CDR3 is 16 residues long. V was pared by 1 base and J by 3 bases, with 10 bases between. CDR3 in amino acids: CASSLGQRSYNSPLHF. CDR3 DNA: TGTGCCAGCAGCTTAGGGCAACGGAGCTATAATTCACCCCTCCACTTT.

This chain joins TRBV5-4 and TRBJ2-2; 7 bases are a match to TRBD1. CDR1 SGHNT and CDR2 YYREEE come from the germline V gene (reference sequence). The CDR3 loop spans 16 amino acids. J gave up 4 bases and V 0 bases, and 6 bases lay outside the gene matches. DNA of the CDR3: TGTGCCAGCAGCTTGGCGGCCAGGGACAGCACCGGGGAGCTGTTTTTT. Residues: CASSLAARDSTGELFF.

This clonotype was seen ten or more times. The rearrangement uses TRBV28 and TRBJ2-4, with D perhaps matching TRBD1 (6 bases). The CDR3 has 18 amino acids. Trimming took off 2 bases at V and 3 bases at J, with 20 bases between the two ends. Germline CDR1 is MDHEN and CDR2 is SYDVKM. The CDR3 nucleotides read TGTGCCAGCAGTTTAATTCCCCGACAGGCACTAAGCAAAAACATTCAGTACTTC. Its protein is CASSLIPRQALSKNIQYF.

The chain recombines TRBV29-1 with TRBJ2-2, with D perhaps matching TRBD1 (6 bases). With 6 bases removed from V and 5 bases from J, the gap between germline ends came to 13 bases. CDR3 length equals 13 residues. From germline, CDR1 is SQVTM and CDR2 ANQGSEA. The DNA for the CDR3 is TGCAGCGTCACCCAACAGGGAACCGGGGAGCTGTTTTTT. It specifies CSVTQQGTGELFF.

V is TRBV3-1 and J is TRBJ2-7; TRBD2 is a possible D gene (6 bases). Looked up from germline, CDR1 is LGHDT and CDR2 is YNNKEL (reference sequence). This CDR3 has 14 amino acids. Trimming shortened V by 0 bases and J by 2 bases, and 8 bases separated the two germline ends. The DNA of the CDR3 is TGTGCCAGCAGCCAAGAGGGGAGGCCCTACGAGCAGTACTTC. Translating gives CASSQEGRPYEQYF.

This chain links TRBV7-9 with TRBJ2-5; D is undetermined. The CDR3 has 14 amino acids. Looked up from germline, CDR1 is SEHNR and CDR2 is FQNEAQ (reference sequence). Trimming pared 2 bases from V and 4 bases from J, leaving 11 bases between. The CDR3 DNA sequence: TGTGCCAGCAGCTTATTTAACAGCGTAGAGACCCAGTACTTC. Encoded protein: CASSLFNSVETQYF.

This clonotype showed up just a few times. This sequence joins TRBV29-1 and TRBJ1-1, with 9 bases fitting TRBD1. J lost 9 bases, V lost 3 bases, and 11 bases had no gene match. The V gene's germline CDR1 is SQVTM and CDR2 ANQGSEA. The CDR3 totals 14 residues. CDR3 residues: CSVERTGVGSQAFF. In nucleotides, the CDR3 is TGCAGCGTTGAGCGGACAGGGGTAGGGAGTCAAGCTTTCTTT.

This clonotype was observed many times. The chain uses TRBV28 and TRBJ2-7, with 7 bases identical to TRBD1. V lost 4 bases, J lost 4 bases, and 25 bases stayed unmatched. In germline, CDR1 is MDHEN, CDR2 SYDVKM. CDR3 size: 20 residues. Here the CDR3 reads CASSSTTGWRLVGLPYEQYF. CDR3 DNA sequence: TGTGCCAGCAGTTCAACGACAGGGTGGAGATTGGTAGGCCTCCCTTACGAGCAGTACTTC. The variable domain in full, completed from reference TRBV28 and TRBJ2-7, reads DVKVTQSSRYLVKRTGEKVFLECVQDMDHENMFWYRQDPGLGLRLIYFSYDVKMKEKGDIPEGYSVSREKKERFSLILESASTNQTSMYLCASSSTTGWRLVGLPYEQYFGPGTRLTVT.

The chain is built from TRBV5-1 and TRBJ2-1; 12 nucleotides align to TRBD2. The trim removed 5 bases at V and 2 bases at J, leaving 5 bases unmatched. The germline V gene encodes CDR1 SGHRS and CDR2 YFSETQ. This CDR3 contains 16 residues. CDR3 DNA sequence: TGCGCCAGCAGTACCGGGACTAGCGGGCCCTACAATGAGCAGTTCTTC. Translating it yields CASSTGTSGPYNEQFF.

This clonotype was detected many times. The V call is TRBV7-9, the J call TRBJ2-5; 9 bases align to TRBD2. CDR1 and CDR2 from the germline V gene are SEHNR and FQNEAQ (reference sequence). After removal of 1 base from V and 1 base from J, the junction contained 10 bases not matched to a gene. There are 18 residues in the CDR3. Here the CDR3 DNA reads TGTGCCAGCAGCTTAGGAGCGGGAGGATGGGGTGCCCAAGAGACCCAGTACTTC. The encoded protein is CASSLGAGGWGAQETQYF.

This clonotype occurred many times. The chain is built from TRBV29-1 and TRBJ2-5; 9 bases map to TRBD1. The CDR3 is made up of 15 amino acids. With 3 bases clipped from V and 4 bases from J, the junction kept 9 bases outside the gene matches. Germline loops: CDR1 SQVTM, CDR2 ANQGSEA. CDR3 coding DNA: TGCAGCGTTGATGATAACAGGGGGCTTTCAGAGACCCAGTACTTC. Amino acids: CSVDDNRGLSETQYF.